Listed here are 3 T cell receptor beta chains from one sample, sequenced in a study of identifying expanded T cells in peripheral blood. The assay was immunoSEQ multiplex PCR, and TCRdb's table has in-frame clones only and misses some. The sample lists 84,000 or so clones, roughly 90% occurring once. The sequenced material came from blood. The receptors originated from a person aged 18 to 70 in good health.

The chain joins TRBV5-4 to TRBJ2-2; D possibly matches TRBD1 or TRBD2 (6 bases each). This CDR3 is built from 16 residues. Germline CDR1 reads SGHNT; CDR2 reads YYREEE (reference sequence). V gave up 2 bases and J gave up 1 base, with 12 bases separating them. The CDR3 region has the DNA TGTGCCAGCAGCTTAGGGGGACTGCTGAACACCGGGGAGCTGTTTTTT. Residues: CASSLGGLLNTGELFF.

The chain recombines TRBV6-5 with TRBJ2-7, with D possibly called TRBD1 or TRBD2 (5 bases each). CDR1 MNHEY and CDR2 SVGAGI come from the germline V gene. This CDR3 is 15 amino acids long. Between the trimmed V and J ends, which lost 0 bases and 3 bases, there was a span of 12 bases. CDR3 nucleotide sequence: TGTGCCAGCAGTTACTCGGGGGTCACTGGCTACGAGCAGTACTTC. Amino acids: CASSYSGVTGYEQYF.

The chain links TRBV7-2 to TRBJ2-2; possible D gene TRBD1, 7 bases. V lost 5 bases, J lost 5 bases, and 18 bases lay in between. This CDR3 has 16 residues. The germline V gene has CDR1 SGHTA and CDR2 FQGNSA. Here the CDR3 reads CASSRGTVIETGELFF. The CDR3 nucleotides are TGTGCCAGCAGCCGGGGGACAGTAATTGAGACCGGGGAGCTGTTTTTT.